Listed below are T cell receptor beta chains from one sample, sequenced in a study of blood T cell repertoires in COVID-19. Profiled with immunoSEQ multiplex PCR; TCRdb holds only in-frame clones, not every one. The sample includes roughly 29,000 clones, 85% to 95% of them seen just once. The sample taken for sequencing was peripheral blood. The origin of the receptors is a woman aged 70-85 years with COVID-19, enrolled during active disease. Both conserved end residues are part of each CDR3. Fields, in order: clone size, J gene, D gene, V gene, CDR3 protein, CDR3 DNA. The D gene is left open where the match is weak. Not every row has a clone size; where given, it reads once, few, many or a size class.

size: .
J: TRBJ1-3
D: TRBD1
V: TRBV28
CDR3: CASRAHPGQGSGNTIYF
DNA: TGTGCCAGCAGGGCCCACCCTGGACAGGGCTCTGGAAACACCATATATTTT

size: .
J: TRBJ2-5
D: TRBD2
V: TRBV28
CDR3: CASSLSGRGSETQYF
DNA: TGTGCCAGCAGTCTCAGCGGGAGGGGCTCGGAGACCCAGTACTTC

size: once
J: TRBJ2-2
D: .
V: TRBV2
CDR3: CASRELVPGELFF
DNA: TGTGCCAGCAGGGAACTAGTACCCGGGGAGCTGTTTTTT

size: .
J: TRBJ2-3
D: TRBD2
V: TRBV18
CDR3: CASSPFQAGASADTQYF
DNA: TGTGCCAGCTCACCATTCCAAGCGGGAGCAAGTGCGGATACGCAGTATTTT

size: once
J: TRBJ2-7
D: .
V: TRBV13
CDR3: CASSLEAPSYEQYF
DNA: TGTGCCAGCAGCTTAGAAGCCCCTTCCTACGAGCAGTACTTC

size: .
J: TRBJ1-6
D: .
V: TRBV5-4
CDR3: CASSDMTGENSPLHF
DNA: TGTGCCAGCAGCGACATGACAGGAGAAAATTCACCCCTCCACTTT

size: .
J: TRBJ2-5
D: .
V: TRBV27
CDR3: CASSLFWGEETQYF
DNA: TGTGCCAGCAGTTTATTCTGGGGGGAAGAGACCCAGTACTTC

size: .
J: TRBJ1-2
D: .
V: TRBV7-9
CDR3: CASSSQSYGYTF
DNA: TGTGCCAGCAGCTCTCAGTCCTATGGCTACACCTTC

size: .
J: TRBJ2-7
D: .
V: TRBV21-1
CDR3: CASSLGQGIPTYEQYF
DNA: TGTGCCAGCAGCTTGGGACAGGGGATTCCTACGTACGAGCAGTACTTC

size: .
J: TRBJ1-2
D: .
V: TRBV7-2
CDR3: CASSQWGSDYGYTF
DNA: TGTGCCAGCAGCCAATGGGGCAGCGACTATGGCTACACCTTC

size: .
J: TRBJ2-6
D: TRBD2
V: TRBV6-5
CDR3: CASSLAGAGGVLTF
DNA: TGTGCCAGCAGTCTAGCGGGAGCAGGAGGCGTCCTGACTTTC

size: once
J: TRBJ2-1
D: .
V: TRBV21-1
CDR3: CASSYGLAAGGYEQFF
DNA: TGTGCCAGCAGCTATGGACTAGCCGCCGGTGGCTATGAGCAGTTCTTC

size: .
J: TRBJ2-1
D: TRBD2
V: TRBV9
CDR3: CASSPPGGGLNEQFF
DNA: TGTGCCAGCAGCCCTCCGGGGGGAGGGTTGAATGAGCAGTTCTTC